Listed below are T cell receptor beta chains from one sample, sequenced in a study of CD8 T cells in ankylosing spondylitis. TCRdb processed the 5' RACE reads anew with MiXCR; each CDR3 protein has one entry. Of some 240,000 distinct CDR3 sequences listed, around 9.1% are singletons. The sample taken for sequencing was blood, either unsorted or a sorted T cell fraction (not recorded which). These receptor sequences come from a male donor with ankylosing spondylitis or in good health (not recorded which). Each CDR3 is given with its conserved first and last residue. A D gene is named only where the DNA matches it firmly. Clone size is given as how often the clone was seen (once, few, many) or a class if it is expanded.

v_gene	j_gene	d_gene	abundance	CDR3aa	CDR3nt
TRBV4-2	TRBJ2-4	.	few	CASSLNSGGGLNIQYF	TGTGCCAGCAGCCTAAATAGCGGAGGGGGTCTGAACATTCAGTACTTC
TRBV9	TRBJ1-2	.	many	CASSPEIQGANYGYTF	TGTGCCAGCAGCCCCGAGATACAGGGAGCTAACTATGGCTACACCTTC
TRBV6-2/TRBV6-3	TRBJ1-5	.	few	CASSYGARGQPQHF	TGTGCCAGCAGTTACGGGGCGCGGGGTCAGCCCCAGCATTTT
TRBV11-2	TRBJ1-1	TRBD1	many	CASSLEMKFRGTEAFF	TGTGCCAGCAGCTTAGAAATGAAATTCAGGGGGACTGAAGCTTTCTTT
TRBV5-4	TRBJ2-3	TRBD2	many	CASSLRLAGGYADTQYF	TGTGCCAGCAGCTTAAGACTAGCGGGAGGGTACGCAGATACGCAGTATTTT
TRBV7-7	TRBJ1-1	.	many	CASSQTEVNTEAFF	TGTGCTAGCAGTCAAACAGAGGTGAACACTGAAGCTTTCTTT
TRBV3-1	TRBJ1-5	.	many	CASSRSGGQPQHF	TGTGCCAGCAGCCGGTCCGGGGGCCAGCCCCAGCATTTT
TRBV9	TRBJ2-3	TRBD2	few	CASSGGTSGRTSTDTQYF	TGTGCCAGCAGTGGGGGGACTAGCGGGAGGACTAGCACAGATACGCAGTATTTT
TRBV20-1	TRBJ2-1	.	many	CSATMLDEQFF	TGCAGTGCTACGATGCTGGATGAGCAGTTCTTC
TRBV5-5	TRBJ2-4	TRBD1	many	CASSLGEQGADYF	TGTGCCAGCAGTCTGGGGGAACAGGGGGCTGATTACTTC
TRBV27	TRBJ2-7	.	few	CASSPVAGTPLYEQYF	TGTGCCAGCAGCCCCGTCGCCGGGACACCACTTTACGAGCAGTACTTC
TRBV20-1	TRBJ2-5	.	many	CSAPETGRETQYF	TGCAGTGCTCCCGAAACAGGTCGAGAGACCCAGTACTTC
TRBV12-3/TRBV12-4	TRBJ2-7	TRBD2	many	CASSLGGSSSYEQYF	TGTGCCAGCAGTTTGGGGGGGAGCAGCTCCTACGAGCAGTACTTC
TRBV12-3/TRBV12-4	TRBJ2-2	TRBD1	many	CASSLAPAGGSGELFF	TGTGCCAGCAGTTTAGCGCCGGCAGGGGGCTCGGGGGAGCTGTTTTTT
TRBV4-3	TRBJ2-7	TRBD1	many	CASRLGTASSYEQYF	TGCGCCAGCAGACTTGGGACAGCGAGCTCCTACGAGCAGTACTTC
TRBV7-2	TRBJ2-3	.	many	CASRSAGGGLDTQYF	TGTGCCAGCAGGTCAGCAGGCGGGGGCCTAGATACGCAGTATTTT
TRBV7-2	TRBJ2-1	TRBD2	few	CASSLSGRTGNEQFF	TGTGCCAGCAGCTTGAGCGGGAGGACGGGGAATGAGCAGTTCTTC
TRBV5-1	TRBJ2-2	.	many	CASSLAAINTGELFF	TGCGCCAGCAGCTTGGCGGCAATTAACACCGGGGAGCTGTTTTTT
TRBV12-3/TRBV12-4	TRBJ2-3	.	many	CASSPGRRIDTQYF	TGTGCCAGCAGTCCGGGACGGCGGATAGATACGCAGTATTTT
TRBV6-1	TRBJ1-1	TRBD1	many	CASSLRGGLNTEAFF	TGTGCCAGCAGCCTCAGGGGGGGGTTGAACACTGAAGCTTTCTTT
TRBV7-2	TRBJ2-3	TRBD1	few	CASSLASTGVIADTQYF	TGTGCCAGCAGCTTAGCGTCGACAGGGGTGATCGCAGATACGCAGTATTTT
TRBV20-1	TRBJ1-2	.	many	CSAVDSSAYGYTF	TGCAGTGCTGTCGACAGTTCGGCCTATGGCTACACCTTC